The source of this T cell receptor (beta chain) is a study of blood T cell repertoires in COVID-19. Study context: Sites across the United States, Italy and Spain contributed samples from acute and convalescent COVID-19. Sources were T cells, B-cell-depleted T cells, or PBMCs; the material itself was cDNA or gDNA.

The CDR3 is made up of 14 amino acids. With V trimmed by 8 bases and J by 0 bases, 6 bases remained unmatched. Per the germline V gene, CDR1 is SGHTA and CDR2 is FQGNSA. Source study methods: Amplification of reference gene primers provided the estimated nucleated cell counts. Profiling relied on immunoSEQ multiplex PCR, and the TCRdb table lists in-frame clones only, not all of them. D and trimming were read from the DNA, whereas the V and J calls and clone size are those reported in that table. The data show 150,000 to 200,000 clones, around 83% seen once. The material sequenced was PBMCs or T cells enriched from blood (not recorded which). The genes are TRBV7-2 and TRBJ2-7; TRBD1 matches at 8 bases. The sequence was collected from a woman between 40 and 50 years old in a cohort exposed to, infected with or recovered from COVID-19 (not recorded which). Written as DNA, the CDR3 is TGTGCCAGCTTAGACAGGGGAAACTCCTACGAGCAGTACTTC. This translates into CASLDRGNSYEQYF.